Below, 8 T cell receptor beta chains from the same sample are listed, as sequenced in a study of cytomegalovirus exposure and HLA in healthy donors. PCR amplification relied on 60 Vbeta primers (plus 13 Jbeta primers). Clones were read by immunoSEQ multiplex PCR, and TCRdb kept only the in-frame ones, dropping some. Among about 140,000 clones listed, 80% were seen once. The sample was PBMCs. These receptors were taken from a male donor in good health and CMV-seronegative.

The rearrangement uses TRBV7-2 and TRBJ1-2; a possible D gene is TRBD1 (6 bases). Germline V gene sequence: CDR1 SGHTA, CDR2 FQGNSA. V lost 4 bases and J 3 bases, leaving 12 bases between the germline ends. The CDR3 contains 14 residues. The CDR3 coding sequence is TGTGCCAGCAGCTCACAGGGTCCGTACTATGGCTACACCTTC. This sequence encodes CASSSQGPYYGYTF.

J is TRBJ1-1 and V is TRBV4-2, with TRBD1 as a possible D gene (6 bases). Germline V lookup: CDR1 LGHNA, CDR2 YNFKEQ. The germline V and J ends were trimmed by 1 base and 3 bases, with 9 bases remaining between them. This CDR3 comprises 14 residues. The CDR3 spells CASSQGEGDTEAFF. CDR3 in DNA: TGTGCCAGCAGCCAAGGGGAGGGGGACACTGAAGCTTTCTTT.

CDR3 DNA: TGTGCCAGCAGTCAGGGACTCCTCAAAACAGATACGCAGTATTTT. It encodes CASSQGLLKTDTQYF. This chain connects TRBV28 to TRBJ2-3; weak D call: TRBD2 (6 bases). Trimming cost V 5 bases and J 3 bases, with 15 bases left between them. CDR1 and CDR2 from the germline V gene are MDHEN and SYDVKM. The CDR3 is made up of 15 amino acids. Filled out from reference TRBV28 and TRBJ2-3, the complete variable domain reads DVKVTQSSRYLVKRTGEKVFLECVQDMDHENMFWYRQDPGLGLRLIYFSYDVKMKEKGDIPEGYSVSREKKERFSLILESASTNQTSMYLCASSQGLLKTDTQYFGPGTRLTVL.

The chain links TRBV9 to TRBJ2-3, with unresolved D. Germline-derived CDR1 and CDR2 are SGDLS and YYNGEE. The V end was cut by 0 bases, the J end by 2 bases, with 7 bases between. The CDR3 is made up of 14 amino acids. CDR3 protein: CASSVDRYTDTQYF. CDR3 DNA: TGTGCCAGCAGCGTAGACAGATACACAGATACGCAGTATTTT.

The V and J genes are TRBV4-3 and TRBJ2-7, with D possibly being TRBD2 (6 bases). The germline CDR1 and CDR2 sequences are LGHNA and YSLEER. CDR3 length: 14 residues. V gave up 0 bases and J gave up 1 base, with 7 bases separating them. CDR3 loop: CASSQEEGSYEQYF. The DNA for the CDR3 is TGCGCCAGCAGCCAAGAGGAGGGTTCCTACGAGCAGTACTTC.

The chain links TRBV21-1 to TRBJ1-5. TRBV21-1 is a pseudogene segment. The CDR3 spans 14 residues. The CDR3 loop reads CASSKIEGDQPQHF. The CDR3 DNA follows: TGTGCCAGCAGCAAAATTGAGGGTGATCAGCCCCAGCATTTT.

Here the CDR3 reads CASSSRETQYF. CDR3 DNA: TGTGCCAGCAGTAGCCGAGAGACCCAGTACTTC. The J gene is TRBJ2-5, the V gene TRBV6-1; unclear D gene. With 5 bases removed from V and 4 bases from J, the gap between germline ends came to 5 bases. The germline V gene has CDR1 MNHNS and CDR2 SASEGT. This CDR3 is built from 11 residues.

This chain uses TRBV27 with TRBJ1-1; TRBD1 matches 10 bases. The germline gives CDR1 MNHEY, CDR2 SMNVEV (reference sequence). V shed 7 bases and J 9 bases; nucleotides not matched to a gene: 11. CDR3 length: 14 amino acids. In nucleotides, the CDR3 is TGTGCCAGCAAAGAACCGGGACAGGGGAATCAAGCTTTCTTT. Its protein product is CASKEPGQGNQAFF.